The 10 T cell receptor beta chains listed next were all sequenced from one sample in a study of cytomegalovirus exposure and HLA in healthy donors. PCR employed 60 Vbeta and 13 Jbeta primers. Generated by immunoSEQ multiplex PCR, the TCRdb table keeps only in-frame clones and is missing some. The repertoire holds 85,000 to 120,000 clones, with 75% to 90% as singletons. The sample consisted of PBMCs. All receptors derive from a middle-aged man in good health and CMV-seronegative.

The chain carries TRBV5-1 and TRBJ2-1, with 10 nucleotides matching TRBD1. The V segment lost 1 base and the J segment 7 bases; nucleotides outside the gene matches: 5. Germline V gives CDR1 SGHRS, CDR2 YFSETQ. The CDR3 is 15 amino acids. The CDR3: CASSLFGQGENEQFF. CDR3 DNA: TGCGCCAGCAGCTTGTTCGGACAGGGGGAGAATGAGCAGTTCTTC.

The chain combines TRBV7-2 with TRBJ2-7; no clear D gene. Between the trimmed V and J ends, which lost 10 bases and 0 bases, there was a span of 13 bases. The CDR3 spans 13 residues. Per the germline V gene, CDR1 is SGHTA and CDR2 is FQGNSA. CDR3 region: CATKRGDSYEQYF. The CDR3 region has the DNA TGTGCCACCAAGCGAGGAGACTCCTACGAGCAGTACTTC. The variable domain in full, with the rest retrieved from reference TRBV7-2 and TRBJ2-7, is GAGVSQSPSNKVTEKGKDVELRCDPISGHTALYWYRQSLGQGLEFLIYFQGNSAPDKSGLPSDRFSAERTGGSVSTLTIQRTQQEDSAVYLCATKRGDSYEQYFGPGTRLTVT.

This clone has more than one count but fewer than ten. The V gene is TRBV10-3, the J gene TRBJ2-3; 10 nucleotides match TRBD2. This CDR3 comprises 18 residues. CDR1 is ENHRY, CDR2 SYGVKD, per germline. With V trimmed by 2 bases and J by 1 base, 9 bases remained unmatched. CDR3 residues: CAISEGAGGPFGTDTQYF. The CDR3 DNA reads TGTGCCATCAGTGAGGGAGCGGGGGGGCCTTTTGGCACAGATACGCAGTATTTT.

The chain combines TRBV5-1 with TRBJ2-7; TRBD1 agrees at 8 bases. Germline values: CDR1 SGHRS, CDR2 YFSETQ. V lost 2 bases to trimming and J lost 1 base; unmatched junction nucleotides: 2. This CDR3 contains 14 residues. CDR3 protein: CASSFGTGSYEQYF. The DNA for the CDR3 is TGCGCCAGCAGCTTCGGGACAGGATCCTACGAGCAGTACTTC.

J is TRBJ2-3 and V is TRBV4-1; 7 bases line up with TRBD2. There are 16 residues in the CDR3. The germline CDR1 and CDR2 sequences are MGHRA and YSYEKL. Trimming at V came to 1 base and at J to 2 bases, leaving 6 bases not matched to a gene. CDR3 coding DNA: TGCGCCAGCAGCCAAGGTACGGGGGGTATCACAGATACGCAGTATTTT. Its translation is CASSQGTGGITDTQYF.

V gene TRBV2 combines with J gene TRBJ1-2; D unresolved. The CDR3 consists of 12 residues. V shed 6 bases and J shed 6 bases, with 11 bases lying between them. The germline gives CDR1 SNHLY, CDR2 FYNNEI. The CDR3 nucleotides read TGTGCCAGCAGGGGTCCGAGGGATGGCTACACCTTC. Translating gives CASRGPRDGYTF.

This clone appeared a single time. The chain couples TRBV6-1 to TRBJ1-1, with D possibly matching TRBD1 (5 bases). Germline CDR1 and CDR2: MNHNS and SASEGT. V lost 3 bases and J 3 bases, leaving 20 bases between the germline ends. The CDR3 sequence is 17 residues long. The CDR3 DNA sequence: TGTGCCAGCAGTGATAGGAGCAGGGCCCTCAAGGACACTGAAGCTTTCTTT. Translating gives CASSDRSRALKDTEAFF.

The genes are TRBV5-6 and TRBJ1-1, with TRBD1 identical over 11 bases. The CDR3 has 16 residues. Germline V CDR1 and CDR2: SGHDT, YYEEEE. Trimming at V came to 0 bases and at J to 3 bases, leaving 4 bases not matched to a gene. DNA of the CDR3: TGTGCCAGCAGCTTGGTAGGGACAGGGGGGGACACTGAAGCTTTCTTT. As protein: CASSLVGTGGDTEAFF.

The CDR3, as DNA: TGTGCCAGCAGTTGCCCCCACTATCCGCCCGATAATGAGCAGTTCTTC. This gives the protein CASSCPHYPPDNEQFF. The gene calls are TRBV6-7 and TRBJ2-1; D is unresolved. TRBV6-7 is an open reading frame, and its role is uncertain. Trimming left V 4 bases short and J 7 bases short, with 20 bases between. The CDR3 sequence is 16 residues long.

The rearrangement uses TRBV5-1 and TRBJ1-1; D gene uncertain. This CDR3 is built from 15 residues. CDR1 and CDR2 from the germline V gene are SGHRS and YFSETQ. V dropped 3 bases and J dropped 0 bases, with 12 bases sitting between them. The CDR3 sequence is CASSYRPTMNTEAFF. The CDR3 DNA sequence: TGCGCCAGCAGCTACAGACCCACAATGAACACTGAAGCTTTCTTT.